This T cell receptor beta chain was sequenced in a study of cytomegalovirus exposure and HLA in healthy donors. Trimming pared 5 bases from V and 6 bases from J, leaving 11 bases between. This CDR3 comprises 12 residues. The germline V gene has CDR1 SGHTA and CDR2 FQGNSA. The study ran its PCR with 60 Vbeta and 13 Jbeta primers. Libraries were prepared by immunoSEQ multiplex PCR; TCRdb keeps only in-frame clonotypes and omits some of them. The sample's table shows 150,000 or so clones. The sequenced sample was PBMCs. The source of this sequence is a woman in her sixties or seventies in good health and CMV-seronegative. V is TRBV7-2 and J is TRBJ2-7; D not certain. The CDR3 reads CASSPVAGEQYF. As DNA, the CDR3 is TGTGCCAGCAGCCCTGTAGCTGGCGAGCAGTACTTC.